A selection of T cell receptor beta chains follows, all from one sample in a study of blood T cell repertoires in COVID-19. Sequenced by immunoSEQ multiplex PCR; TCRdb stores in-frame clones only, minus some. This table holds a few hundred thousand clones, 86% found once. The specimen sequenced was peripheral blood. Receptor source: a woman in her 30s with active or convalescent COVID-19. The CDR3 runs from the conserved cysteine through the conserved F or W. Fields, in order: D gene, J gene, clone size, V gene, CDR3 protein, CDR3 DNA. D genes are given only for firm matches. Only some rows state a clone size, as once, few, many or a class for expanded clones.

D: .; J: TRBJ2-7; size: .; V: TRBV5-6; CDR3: CASSSVAGPTFYF; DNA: TGTGCCAGCAGCTCTGTCGCGGGACCCACCTTTTACTTC
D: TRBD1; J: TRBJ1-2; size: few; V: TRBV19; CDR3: CASSLQTGDNYGYTF; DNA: TGTGCCAGTAGCCTTCAGACAGGGGACAACTATGGCTACACCTTC
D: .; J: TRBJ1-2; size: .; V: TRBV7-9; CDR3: CASSLLSGAISYTF; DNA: TGTGCCAGCAGCTTATTATCAGGGGCGATAAGCTACACCTTC
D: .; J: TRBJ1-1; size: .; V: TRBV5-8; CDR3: CASSFSFRNTEAFF; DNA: TGTGCCAGCAGTTTTTCCTTTAGGAACACTGAAGCTTTCTTT
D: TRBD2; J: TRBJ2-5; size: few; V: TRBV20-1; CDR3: CSASRLAGVETQYF; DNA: TGCAGTGCTAGTCGGCTAGCGGGGGTGGAGACCCAGTACTTC
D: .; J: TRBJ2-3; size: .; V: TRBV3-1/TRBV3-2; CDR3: CASSLQGGTDTQYF; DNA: TGTGCCAGCAGCCTACAAGGAGGGACAGATACGCAGTATTTT
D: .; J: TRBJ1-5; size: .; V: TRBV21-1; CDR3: CASSKGGQGIRLRNQPQHF; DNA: TGTGCCAGCAGCAAAGGAGGACAGGGAATCCGCTTAAGGAATCAGCCCCAGCATTTT
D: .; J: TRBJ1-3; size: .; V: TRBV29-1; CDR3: CSVEGGSGNTIYF; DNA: TGCAGCGTTGAGGGGGGATCTGGAAACACCATATATTTT
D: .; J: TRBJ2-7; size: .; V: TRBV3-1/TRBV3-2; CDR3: CASSFLSGEQYF; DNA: TGTGCCAGCAGCTTCCTCTCGGGCGAGCAGTACTTC
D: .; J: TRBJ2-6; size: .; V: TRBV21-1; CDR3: CASSKKRQGALKGPGANVLTF; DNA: TGTGCCAGCAGCAAAAAGCGGCAGGGGGCGCTTAAGGGCCCTGGGGCCAACGTCCTGACTTTC
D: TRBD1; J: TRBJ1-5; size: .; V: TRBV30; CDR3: CAWSDTPGQYTPYSNQPQHF; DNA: TGTGCCTGGAGTGACACCCCGGGACAGTATACCCCGTATAGCAATCAGCCCCAGCATTTT
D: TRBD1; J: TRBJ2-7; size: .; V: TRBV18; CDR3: CASSLTGTGGNEQYF; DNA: TGTGCCAGCTCACTCACCGGGACAGGGGGCAACGAGCAGTACTTC
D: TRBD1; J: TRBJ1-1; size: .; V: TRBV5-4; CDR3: CASSLEQGGTEAFF; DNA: TGTGCCAGCAGCTTGGAGCAGGGGGGCACTGAAGCTTTCTTT
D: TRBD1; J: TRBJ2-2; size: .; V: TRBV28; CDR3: CASSLWDRHTGELFF; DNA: TGTGCCAGCAGTTTGTGGGACAGACACACCGGGGAGCTGTTTTTT
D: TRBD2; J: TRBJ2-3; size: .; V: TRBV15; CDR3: CATSRDMRGGVKDTQYF; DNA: TGTGCCACCAGCAGAGATATGCGGGGGGGAGTTAAGGATACGCAGTATTTT
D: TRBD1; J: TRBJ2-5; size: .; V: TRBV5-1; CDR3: CASSWGTGGQETQYF; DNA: TGCGCCAGCAGCTGGGGGACAGGGGGACAAGAGACCCAGTACTTC
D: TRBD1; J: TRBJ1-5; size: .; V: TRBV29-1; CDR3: CSVGEGALGPQHF; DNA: TGCAGCGTTGGAGAGGGGGCCTTGGGGCCCCAGCATTTT
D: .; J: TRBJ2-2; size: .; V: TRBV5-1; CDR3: CASSPGPPGLSTGELFF; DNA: TGCGCCAGCAGCCCGGGCCCTCCGGGACTGAGCACCGGGGAGCTGTTTTTT
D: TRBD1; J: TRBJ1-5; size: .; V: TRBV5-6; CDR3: CASSPRTGQPQHF; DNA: TGTGCCAGCAGCCCACGGACAGGGCAGCCCCAGCATTTT
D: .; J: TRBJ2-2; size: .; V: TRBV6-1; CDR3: CASSEMVGRATGELFF; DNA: TGTGCCAGCAGTGAAATGGTGGGGCGAGCCACCGGGGAGCTGTTTTTT
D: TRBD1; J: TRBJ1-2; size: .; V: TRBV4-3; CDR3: CASSLGQRGGYTF; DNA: TGCGCCAGCAGCCTGGGACAGAGGGGCGGCTACACCTTC
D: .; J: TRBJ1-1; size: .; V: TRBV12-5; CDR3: CASGQGNQAFF; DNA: TGTGCTAGTGGGCAGGGAAACCAAGCTTTCTTT
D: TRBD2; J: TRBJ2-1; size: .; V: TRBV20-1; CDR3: CSASLPASGVDEQFF; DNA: TGCAGTGCTAGTCTGCCGGCTAGCGGGGTAGATGAGCAGTTCTTC
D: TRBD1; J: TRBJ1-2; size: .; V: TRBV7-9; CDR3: CASSPSLHGTGSYGYTF; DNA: TGTGCCAGCAGCCCGAGCCTCCACGGGACAGGGTCTTATGGCTACACCTTC
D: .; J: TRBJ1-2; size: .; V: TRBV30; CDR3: CAWRYSGRYTF; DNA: TGTGCCTGGAGGTATTCGGGTCGATACACCTTC
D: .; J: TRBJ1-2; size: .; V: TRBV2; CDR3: CASSERWLGILGNYGYTF; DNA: TGTGCCAGCAGTGAGAGGTGGCTCGGGATTTTGGGAAACTATGGCTACACCTTC
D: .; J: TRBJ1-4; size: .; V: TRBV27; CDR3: CASSGGATNEKLFF; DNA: TGTGCCAGCAGCGGGGGAGCAACTAATGAAAAACTGTTTTTT
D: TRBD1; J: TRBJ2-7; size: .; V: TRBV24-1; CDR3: CATSDGSGQGRYEQYF; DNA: TGTGCCACCAGTGATGGGTCTGGACAGGGGCGCTACGAGCAGTACTTC
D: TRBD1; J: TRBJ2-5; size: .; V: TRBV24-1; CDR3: CATSDFTAGQGWRETQYF; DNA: TGTGCCACCAGTGATTTTACGGCCGGACAGGGGTGGCGAGAGACCCAGTACTTC
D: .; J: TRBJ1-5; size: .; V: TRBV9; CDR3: CASSPRQDTNQPQHF; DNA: TGTGCCAGCAGCCCAAGACAGGATACAAATCAGCCCCAGCATTTT
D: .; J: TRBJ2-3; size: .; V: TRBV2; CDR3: CASSRRFTDTQYF; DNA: TGTGCCAGCTCCCGCAGGTTCACAGATACGCAGTATTTT
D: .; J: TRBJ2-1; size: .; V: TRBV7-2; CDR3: CASSLVASYNEQFF; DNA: TGTGCCAGCAGCTTAGTGGCTAGCTACAATGAGCAGTTCTTC
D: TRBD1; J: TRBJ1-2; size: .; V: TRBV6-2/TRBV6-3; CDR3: CASSLTGENYGYTF; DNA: TGTGCCAGCAGCCTGACAGGGGAGAACTATGGCTACACCTTC
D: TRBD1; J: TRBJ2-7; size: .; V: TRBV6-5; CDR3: CASSLDRGGDEQYF; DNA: TGTGCCAGCAGTCTTGACAGGGGGGGCGACGAGCAGTACTTC
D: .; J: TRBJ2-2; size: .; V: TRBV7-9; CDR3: CASSLRATGELFF; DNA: TGTGCCAGCAGTTTGAGGGCGACCGGGGAGCTGTTTTTT
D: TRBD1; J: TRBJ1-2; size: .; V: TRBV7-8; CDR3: CASSLAVTGIYGYTF; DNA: TGTGCCAGCAGCTTAGCTGTGACAGGGATCTATGGCTACACCTTC
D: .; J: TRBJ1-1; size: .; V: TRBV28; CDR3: CASSHGDSTWNTEAFF; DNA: TGTGCCAGCAGCCATGGGGACTCAACATGGAACACTGAAGCTTTCTTT
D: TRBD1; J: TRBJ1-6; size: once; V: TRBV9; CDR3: CASSFGTGETPLHF; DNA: TGTGCCAGCAGCTTCGGGACAGGGGAAACCCCCCTCCACTTT
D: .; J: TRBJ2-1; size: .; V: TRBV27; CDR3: CASSPQGGEQFF; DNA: TGTGCCAGCAGTCCCCAGGGGGGTGAGCAGTTCTTC
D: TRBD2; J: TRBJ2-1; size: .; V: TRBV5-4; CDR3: CASSISGLANEQFF; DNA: TGTGCCAGCAGTATATCGGGACTAGCGAATGAGCAGTTCTTC
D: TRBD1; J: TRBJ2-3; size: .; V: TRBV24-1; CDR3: CATSDRTGGDTQYF; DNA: TGTGCCACCAGTGATAGGACAGGGGGAGATACGCAGTATTTT
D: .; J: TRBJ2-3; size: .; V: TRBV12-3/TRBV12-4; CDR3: CASRPGADTQYF; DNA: TGTGCCAGCAGACCTGGGGCTGATACGCAGTATTTT